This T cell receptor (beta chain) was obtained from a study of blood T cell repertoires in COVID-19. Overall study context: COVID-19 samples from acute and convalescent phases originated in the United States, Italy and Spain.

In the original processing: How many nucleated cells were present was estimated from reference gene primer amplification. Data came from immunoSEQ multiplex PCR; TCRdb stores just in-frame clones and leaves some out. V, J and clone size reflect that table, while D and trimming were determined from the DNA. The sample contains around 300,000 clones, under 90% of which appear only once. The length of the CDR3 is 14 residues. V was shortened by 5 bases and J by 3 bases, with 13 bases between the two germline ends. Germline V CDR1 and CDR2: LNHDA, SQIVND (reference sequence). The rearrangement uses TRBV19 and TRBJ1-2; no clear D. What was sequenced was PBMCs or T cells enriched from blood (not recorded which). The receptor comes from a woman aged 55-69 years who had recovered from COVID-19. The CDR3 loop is CASSRKGGDYGYTF. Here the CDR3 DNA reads TGTGCCAGTAGTCGCAAGGGCGGGGACTATGGCTACACCTTC. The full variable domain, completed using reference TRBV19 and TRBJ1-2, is DGGITQSPKYLFRKEGQNVTLSCEQNLNHDAMYWYRQDPGQGLRLIYYSQIVNDFQKGDIAEGYSVSREKKESFPLTVTSAQKNPTAFYLCASSRKGGDYGYTFGSGTRLTVV.